This T cell receptor (beta chain) originates from a study of cytomegalovirus exposure and HLA in healthy donors. Study-wide results and caveats: Among TCR sequences, most were rare, though some public TCRs appeared in many donors. Available immune exposure information was restricted to CMV serostatus only.

The germline CDR1 and CDR2 sequences are SGDLS and YYNGEE. Trimming removed 0 bases from V and 8 bases from J, with 14 bases in between. CDR3 length: 15 amino acids. A word on this clone: Its cognate antigen is unknown.

13 Jbeta primers and 60 Vbeta primers were used for the PCR. Assay: immunoSEQ multiplex PCR; the TCRdb copy retains only in-frame clones and omits some. The sample lists fewer than 200,000 clones; roughly 84% were seen once. The chain joins TRBV9 to TRBJ1-4; no clear D gene. This clonotype originated in a male donor in good health and CMV-seronegative. The specimen was PBMCs. The DNA for the CDR3 is TGTGCCAGCAGCGTAGAGTCAGGTCTACGGGAAAAACTGTTTTTT. This translates into CASSVESGLREKLFF.